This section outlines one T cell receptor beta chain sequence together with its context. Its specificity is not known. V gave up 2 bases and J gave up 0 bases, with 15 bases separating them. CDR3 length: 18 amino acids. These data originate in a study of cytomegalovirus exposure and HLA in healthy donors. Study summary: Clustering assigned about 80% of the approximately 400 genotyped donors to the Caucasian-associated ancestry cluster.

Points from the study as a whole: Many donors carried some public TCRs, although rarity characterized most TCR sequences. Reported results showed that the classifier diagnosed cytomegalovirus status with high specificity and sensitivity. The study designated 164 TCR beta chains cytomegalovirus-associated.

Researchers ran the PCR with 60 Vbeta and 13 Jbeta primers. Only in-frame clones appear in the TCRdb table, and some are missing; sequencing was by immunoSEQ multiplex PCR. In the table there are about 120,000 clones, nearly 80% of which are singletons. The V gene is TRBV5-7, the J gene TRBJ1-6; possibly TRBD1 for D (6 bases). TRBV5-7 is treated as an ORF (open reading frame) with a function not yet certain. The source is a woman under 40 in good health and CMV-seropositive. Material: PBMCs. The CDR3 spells CASSFGQRCYSYNSPLHF. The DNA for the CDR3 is TGTGCCAGCAGCTTCGGACAGCGCTGTTACTCCTATAATTCACCCCTCCACTTT.